These 21 T cell receptor beta chains originate from one sample sequenced in a study of CD4 T cells in relation to SARS-CoV-2 and coronaviruses. Some clones are missing from TCRdb's copy, which holds only in-frame ones; the method was immunoSEQ multiplex PCR. The table includes more than 20,000 clones, 74% detected once. Which antigens these TCRs recognize remains unknown. Before the COVID-19 pandemic, during about 2010-2018, CD4+ T cells were taken from unexposed donors. CD4+ T cells were isolated from the cells after around 10 days of culture. Material: CD4+ T cells from PBMCs, cultured in vitro. All receptors derive from a human donor in good health.

J is TRBJ2-1 and V is TRBV27; TRBD2 agrees at 9 bases. The V gene's germline CDR1 is MNHEY and CDR2 SMNVEV (reference sequence). The CDR3 contains 16 residues. V trimming: 5 bases; J trimming: 0 bases; junction bases outside the gene matches: 5. CDR3 DNA sequence: TGTGCCAGCAGTACGAGACTAGCGGCCTCCTACAATGAGCAGTTCTTC. Translation gives CASSTRLAASYNEQFF.

V usage is TRBV7-2 and J usage is TRBJ1-2; no clear D. Germline CDR1 is SGHTA and CDR2 is FQGNSA. V was shortened by 1 base and J by 10 bases, with 16 bases between the two germline ends. This CDR3 comprises 14 residues. The CDR3 nucleotides are TGTGCCAGCAGCTTAGGTTCAGGCACCTACGCCTACACCTTC. Translated: CASSLGSGTYAYTF.

This clone was recorded once. V usage is TRBV3-1 (or the pseudogene TRBV3-2) and J usage is TRBJ2-5; tentatively, D is TRBD2 (5 bases). CDR3 length equals 13 residues. V was clipped by 4 bases and J by 5 bases, with 11 bases between them. CDR1 is LGHDT, CDR2 YNNKEL, per germline (reference sequence). This CDR3 reads CASSPTSFETQYF. The CDR3 nucleotides read TGTGCCAGCAGCCCCACTAGTTTCGAGACCCAGTACTTC.

The V gene is TRBV10-3, the J gene TRBJ1-1; 7 bases align to TRBD1. The germline CDR1 and CDR2 sequences are ENHRY and SYGVKD. The CDR3 extends over 18 amino acids. V gave up 4 bases and J gave up 5 bases; unmatched junction bases: 19. This CDR3 reads CAISASRQGFRRRTEAFF. CDR3 sequence (DNA): TGTGCCATCAGTGCGTCTCGACAGGGATTTAGAAGGCGGACTGAAGCTTTCTTT.

The rearrangement uses TRBV30 and TRBJ2-1; 12 bases match TRBD2. The CDR3 contains 14 residues. With 1 base clipped from V and 9 bases from J, the junction kept 4 bases outside the gene matches. The germline V gene has CDR1 GTSNPN and CDR2 SVGIG (reference sequence). The CDR3 DNA sequence: TGTGCCTGGAGTGGACTAGCGGGAGCCGGTGAGCAGTTCTTC. Its translation is CAWSGLAGAGEQFF.

In its sample, this clone ranks as large. This sequence joins TRBV12-5 and TRBJ2-1; 8 bases are a match to TRBD2. The V and J ends lost 1 base and 6 bases, in that order; junction bases with no gene match: 5. Germline CDR1 reads LGHNT; CDR2 reads FRNRAP. The length of the CDR3 is 15 residues. The CDR3: CASGLGLTSGNEQFF. CDR3 bases: TGTGCTAGTGGTTTGGGCCTTACTAGCGGCAATGAGCAGTTCTTC. Together with reference TRBV12-5 and TRBJ2-1, the CDR3 gives the full variable domain: DARVTQTPRHKVTEMGQEVTMRCQPILGHNTVFWYRQTMMQGLELLAYFRNRAPLDDSGMPKDRFSAEMPDATLATLKIQPSEPRDSAVYFCASGLGLTSGNEQFFGPGTRLTVL.

The genes are TRBV7-9 and TRBJ2-5, with 7 positions matching TRBD2. Germline V gene lookup returns CDR1 SEHNR and CDR2 FQNEAQ (reference sequence). CDR3 size: 15 residues. V dropped 6 bases and J dropped 4; count of bases not matched to a gene: 11. The CDR3 protein is CASRSMLTSSETQYF. The CDR3 DNA follows: TGTGCCAGCAGATCAATGCTGACTAGCTCAGAGACCCAGTACTTC.

This chain uses TRBV3-1 (or the pseudogene TRBV3-2) with TRBJ2-7; TRBD2 agrees at 12 bases. CDR3 size: 15 residues. CDR1 and CDR2 (germline): LGHDT, YNNKEL (reference sequence). Germline trimming cut 5 bases from V and 6 bases from J; bases unmatched to any gene: 8. CDR3 sequence reads: CASSGTSGPASEQYF. The CDR3 nucleotides are TGTGCCAGCAGCGGGACTAGCGGGCCCGCCTCCGAGCAGTACTTC.

CDR3 sequence reads: CAWSVGGVAYEQYF. CDR3 nucleotide sequence: TGTGCCTGGAGTGTAGGGGGGGTGGCCTACGAGCAGTACTTC. The chain links TRBV30 to TRBJ2-7, with a weak D call TRBD2 (7 bases). Trimming shortened V by 0 bases and J by 2 bases, and 11 bases separated the two germline ends. The CDR3 has 14 residues. Germline loops: CDR1 GTSNPN, CDR2 SVGIG (reference sequence).

This clone was found once. The genes are TRBV6-2 or TRBV6-3 and TRBJ1-5; maybe TRBD1 (6 bases). Germline CDR1 and CDR2: MNHEY and SVGEGT. Trimming left V 3 bases short and J 1 base short, with 13 bases between. The CDR3 consists of 16 residues. The CDR3 here is CASSYRDTRSNQPQHF. In DNA form, the CDR3 reads TGTGCCAGCAGTTATCGGGACACGCGAAGCAATCAGCCCCAGCATTTT.

This clone was observed a handful of times. The gene calls are TRBV27 and TRBJ2-2; tentatively, D is TRBD1 (5 bases). The CDR3 loop spans 15 amino acids. With 4 bases removed from V and 5 bases from J, the gap between germline ends came to 14 bases. CDR1 is MNHEY and CDR2 is SMNVEV in the germline V gene (reference sequence). CDR3 sequence (DNA): TGTGCCAGCAGTTACGATACAGGTTATACCGGGGAGCTGTTTTTT. It specifies CASSYDTGYTGELFF.

The chain employs TRBV24-1 and TRBJ2-5; 10 bases are shared with TRBD1. Germline trimming cut 9 bases from V and 7 bases from J; bases unmatched to any gene: 7. Germline V gene data show CDR1 as KGHDR and CDR2 as SFDVKD. The CDR3 contains 13 residues. The CDR3 DNA reads TGTGCCACCTCGGACAGGGGGAGCGGGACCCAGTACTTC. Its protein product is CATSDRGSGTQYF.

The V and J genes are TRBV3-1 (or the pseudogene TRBV3-2) and TRBJ2-3, with 10 bases lining up with TRBD2. The CDR3 is 15 residues long. V was clipped by 5 bases and J by 5 bases; unmatched bases: 7. In germline, CDR1 is LGHDT, CDR2 YNNKEL (reference sequence). The CDR3 reads CASSDPSGSGDTQYF. CDR3 coding DNA: TGTGCCAGCAGCGACCCTAGCGGGAGTGGAGATACGCAGTATTTT.

This clone showed up just once. The chain uses TRBV5-5 and TRBJ1-6; D unresolved. V was cut by 5 bases and J by 6 bases, with 3 bases left in between. Germline CDR1 reads SGHKS; CDR2 reads YYEKEE (reference sequence). The CDR3 has 11 residues. CDR3 residues: CASRGNSPLHF. Here the CDR3 DNA reads TGTGCCAGCAGGGGTAATTCACCCCTCCACTTT.

The chain joins TRBV30 to TRBJ2-5, with D tentatively TRBD1 or TRBD2 (5 bases each). Trimming took off 3 bases at V and 0 bases at J, with 11 bases between the two ends. Germline V gene lookup returns CDR1 GTSNPN and CDR2 SVGIG (reference sequence). The CDR3 contains 14 residues. The CDR3 DNA is TGTGCCTGGAGGCCCCGAGGGGACCAAGAGACCCAGTACTTC. Residues: CAWRPRGDQETQYF.

The CDR3 region is CASSEIGYGYTF. The CDR3 DNA reads as TGTGCCAGTAGTGAGATCGGCTATGGCTACACCTTC. The chain combines TRBV19 with TRBJ1-2; D is undetermined. Germline CDR1 is LNHDA and CDR2 is SQIVND (reference sequence). Trimming shortened V by 5 bases and J by 4 bases, and 8 bases separated the two germline ends. This CDR3 comprises 12 residues.

Note on this clone: The junction does not match germline at one end; this may be a read error. The rearrangement joins TRBV6-1 to TRBJ1-5; the D is unclear. Germline lookup yields CDR1 MNHNS and CDR2 SASEGT. The CDR3 totals 13 residues. CDR3 nucleotides: TGTGCCAGCAGAGAAGATAGCAATCAGCCCCAGCATTTT. Protein sequence: CASREDSNQPQHF.

This clone has more than one count but fewer than ten. V and J are TRBV14 and TRBJ1-6; D is unclear. Trimming left V 1 base short and J 9 bases short, with 7 bases between. Germline CDR1 and CDR2: SGHDN and FVKESK. This CDR3 contains 13 residues. CDR3 protein: CASSQVWGSPLHF. CDR3 DNA: TGTGCCAGCAGCCAAGTCTGGGGTTCACCCCTCCACTTT.

The gene calls are TRBV30 and TRBJ1-6; D ambiguous. V lost 0 bases, J lost 0 bases, and 12 bases lay in between. In germline, CDR1 is GTSNPN, CDR2 SVGIG (reference sequence). The CDR3 extends over 17 amino acids. Written as DNA, the CDR3 is TGTGCCTGGAGTGTGTACGGCCAGCACTCCTATAATTCACCCCTCCACTTT. Translated: CAWSVYGQHSYNSPLHF.

The genes are TRBV5-1 and TRBJ2-1; D is undetermined. There are 14 residues in the CDR3. Germline V lookup: CDR1 SGHRS, CDR2 YFSETQ. V was clipped by 5 bases and J by 8 bases, with 17 bases between them. The DNA of the CDR3 is TGCGCCAGCAGTCGGGCGATAGGTGGGGATGAGCAGTTCTTC. Protein sequence: CASSRAIGGDEQFF. Full variable domain (outside the CDR3, taken from reference TRBV5-1 and TRBJ2-1): KAGVTQTPRYLIKTRGQQVTLSCSPISGHRSVSWYQQTPGQGLQFLFEYFSETQRNKGNFPGRFSGRQFSNSRSEMNVSTLELGDSALYLCASSRAIGGDEQFFGPGTRLTVL.

In this sample, this clone turned up once. The chain recombines TRBV24-1 with TRBJ2-1, with TRBD1 matching over 7 bases. The CDR3 covers 15 residues. Germline assignment: CDR1 KGHDR and CDR2 SFDVKD. The junction had 8 bases not matched to a gene; V was cut back by 9 bases and J by 1 base. Here the CDR3 reads CATGGTGDSYNEQFF. In DNA form, the CDR3 reads TGTGCCACCGGGGGTACAGGGGATTCCTACAATGAGCAGTTCTTC.